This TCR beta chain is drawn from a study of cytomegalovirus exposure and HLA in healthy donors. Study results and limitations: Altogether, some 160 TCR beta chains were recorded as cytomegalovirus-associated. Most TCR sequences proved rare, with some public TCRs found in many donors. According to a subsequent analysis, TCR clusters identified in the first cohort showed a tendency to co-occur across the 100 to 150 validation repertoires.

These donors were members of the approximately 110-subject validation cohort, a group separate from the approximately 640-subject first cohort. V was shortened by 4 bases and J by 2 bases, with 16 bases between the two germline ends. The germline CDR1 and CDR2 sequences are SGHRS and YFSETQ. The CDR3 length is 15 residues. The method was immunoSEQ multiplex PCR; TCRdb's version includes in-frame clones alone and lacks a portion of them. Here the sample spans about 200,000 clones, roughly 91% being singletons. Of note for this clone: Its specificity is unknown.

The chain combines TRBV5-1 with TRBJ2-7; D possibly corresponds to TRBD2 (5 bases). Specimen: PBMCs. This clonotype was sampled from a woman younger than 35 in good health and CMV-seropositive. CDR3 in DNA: TGCGCCAGCAGCCCCCGAGAGGGTACCCCCTACGAGCAGTACTTC. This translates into CASSPREGTPYEQYF.